This paragraph reports one T cell receptor (beta chain). This specimen belongs to a study of glioma-infiltrating T cells after dendritic cell vaccination. Selection required adequate fresh-frozen tumor tissue plus more than two years' survival data. The repertoire was sequenced with immunoSEQ multiplex PCR; TCRdb's copy has only in-frame clones and lacks some. The sample records roughly 100,000 clones, roughly 76% being singletons. Trimming removed 0 bases at V and 10 bases at J, with 5 bases between. This CDR3 is built from 12 residues. Germline CDR1 reads SGHRS; CDR2 reads YFSETQ. This sequence joins TRBV5-1 and TRBJ1-6; D uncertain. The clonotype was recovered from a human donor with glioblastoma. Sequencing used blood, obtained before dendritic cell vaccination. Here the CDR3 DNA reads TGCGCCAGCAGCTTGGATCGGTCACCCCTCCACTTT. Its protein is CASSLDRSPLHF. The full variable domain, in which reference TRBV5-1 and TRBJ1-6 provide the parts outside the CDR3, is KAGVTQTPRYLIKTRGQQVTLSCSPISGHRSVSWYQQTPGQGLQFLFEYFSETQRNKGNFPGRFSGRQFSNSRSEMNVSTLELGDSALYLCASSLDRSPLHFGNGTRLTVT.